The rows below give T cell receptor beta chains drawn from one sample of a study of a mutant IDH1 vaccine in newly diagnosed glioma. Antigen specificity for these receptors is unknown. The repertoire was sequenced with immunoSEQ multiplex PCR; TCRdb's copy has only in-frame clones and lacks some. The profile shows tens of thousands of clones, around 84% of them singletons. The specimen comprised PBMCs, sampled from a glioma patient whose treatment included an IDH1 peptide vaccine. All receptors come from a man aged 25 to 40 with glioma. Both conserved end residues are part of each CDR3. The order of the fields is D gene, clone size, J gene, V gene, CDR3 DNA, CDR3 protein. D genes are given only for firm matches. The size entry is marked missing in some rows and otherwise reads once, few, many or a size class.

>TRBD1|.|TRBJ1-5|TRBV6-6
TGTGCCAGCAGTCCCGGGACAGGGGCCCGCAATCAGCCCCAGCATTTT
CASSPGTGARNQPQHF
>.|.|TRBJ2-3|TRBV5-4
TGTGCCAGCAGCTTTTTGGGGGGCAGAGATACGCAGTATTTT
CASSFLGGRDTQYF
>TRBD2|once|TRBJ2-3|TRBV5-4
TGTGCCAGCAGCTTTTTCGGGGGGGGTCCCACAGATACGCAGTATTTT
CASSFFGGGPTDTQYF
>TRBD1|.|TRBJ2-7|TRBV11-2
TGTGCCAGCAGTCGGGGGACAGGGGGATTACAATCCTACGAGCAGTACTTC
CASSRGTGGLQSYEQYF
>TRBD1|.|TRBJ1-1|TRBV5-5
TGTGCCAGCAGATATGGGACAGCAAACACTGAAGCTTTCTTT
CASRYGTANTEAFF
>.|few|TRBJ2-3|TRBV5-4
TGTGCCAGCAGCTTGGGAGCCGGACTACGTAGCACAGATACGCAGTATTTT
CASSLGAGLRSTDTQYF
>.|once|TRBJ1-4|TRBV28
TGTGCCAGCAGTTTGGCTCAGGGGACTAATGAAAAACTGTTTTTT
CASSLAQGTNEKLFF
>.|.|TRBJ2-5|TRBV7-9
TGTGCCAGCAGCTTATTCACAGTCCAACAAGAGACCCAGTACTTC
CASSLFTVQQETQYF
>TRBD1|.|TRBJ2-7|TRBV28
TGTGCCAGCAGTCAACCGGGACAGGCCCACTACGAGCAGTACTTC
CASSQPGQAHYEQYF
>.|.|TRBJ1-6|TRBV4-1
TGCGCCAGCAGCCAAGGGATTGGGGTTTCCTATAATTCACCCCTCCACTTT
CASSQGIGVSYNSPLHF
>.|.|TRBJ1-1|TRBV6-6
TGTGCCAGCAGTTTAGCCCGAGAGTTCACTGAAGCTTTCTTT
CASSLAREFTEAFF
>.|.|TRBJ1-2|TRBV30
TGTGCCGACTCCCCCGACGGCTATGGCTACACCTTC
CADSPDGYGYTF
>TRBD2|.|TRBJ2-1|TRBV6-4
TGTGCCAGCTCTCCCTCACCGGGACTAGGTGAGCAGTTCTTC
CASSPSPGLGEQFF
>.|.|TRBJ1-2|TRBV7-9
TGTGCCAGCAGCTTAGAGGTGTCAGGTGGCTACACCTTC
CASSLEVSGGYTF
>.|once|TRBJ2-3|TRBV18
TGTGCCAGCTCACCACCTGGGACTAGCACAGATACGCAGTATTTT
CASSPPGTSTDTQYF
>.|.|TRBJ2-2|TRBV5-1
TGCGCCAGCAGCCGAGACTTGGTCGGGGAGCTGTTTTTT
CASSRDLVGELFF
>TRBD1|.|TRBJ1-4|TRBV5-6
TGTGCCAGCAGTCATAACCGCGGGACAGGGGCCCTAGGAAGGGAAAAACTGTTTTTT
CASSHNRGTGALGREKLFF
>.|.|TRBJ2-7|TRBV6-1
TGTGCCAGTTATTCAAAGCCCCCTTACGAGCAGTACTTC
CASYSKPPYEQYF
>TRBD2|.|TRBJ2-3|TRBV5-1
TGCGCCAGCAGCTTGCCAGGACTAGCGGACACAGATACGCAGTATTTT
CASSLPGLADTDTQYF
>.|.|TRBJ1-4|TRBV11-3
TGTGCCAGCAGCTTAGGGGTGACAAGTGATGGTAATGAAAAACTGTTTTTT
CASSLGVTSDGNEKLFF
>TRBD1|.|TRBJ1-2|TRBV7-6
TGTGCCAGCAGCGGACAGGGGGCAGCTGGCTACACCTTC
CASSGQGAAGYTF
>TRBD1|.|TRBJ1-2|TRBV5-4
TGTGCCAGCAGACGGACAGGGGGCTCTGGCTACACCTTC
CASRRTGGSGYTF
>TRBD1|.|TRBJ1-5|TRBV27
TGTGCCAGCAGTTTATCGGATGTTGGGACAGGGGGTGGGCAGCCCCAGCATTTT
CASSLSDVGTGGGQPQHF
>TRBD2|.|TRBJ2-7|TRBV27
TGTGCCAGCAGTATCATAGCGGGGGGCCCCTACGAGCAGTACTTC
CASSIIAGGPYEQYF
>TRBD1|.|TRBJ2-1|TRBV2
TGTGCCAGCAGTGTGGACAGGGGGGGCGGACGCAATGAGCAGTTCTTC
CASSVDRGGGRNEQFF
>.|once|TRBJ1-2|TRBV6-1
TGTGCCAGCAGTGAAGCGGGGGTAAGGAGCGGGCGCTATGGCTACACCTTC
CASSEAGVRSGRYGYTF
>TRBD1|few|TRBJ1-1|TRBV4-2
TGTGCCAGCAGCCGACTTGACAGGGGCCAGCGGGAAGCTTTCTTT
CASSRLDRGQREAFF
>.|.|TRBJ2-7|TRBV20-1
TGCAGTGCTAATAGCCTTTACGAGCAGTACTTC
CSANSLYEQYF
>.|.|TRBJ2-5|TRBV28
TGTGCCAGCAGTTTATTTTCCGGAACAGGACCGCAAGAGACCCAGTACTTC
CASSLFSGTGPQETQYF
>.|.|TRBJ2-3|TRBV27
TGTGCCAGCAGTAGTTACCGGACGGGGAGGCATGATACGCAGTATTTT
CASSSYRTGRHDTQYF
>.|.|TRBJ2-1|TRBV6-5
TGTGCCAGCACTCCCGGGACGGTTTACAATGAGCAGTTCTTC
CASTPGTVYNEQFF
>.|.|TRBJ2-7|TRBV28
TGTGCCAGCAGGGGGTCGGTCTACGAGCAGTACTTC
CASRGSVYEQYF
>TRBD1|few|TRBJ1-1|TRBV7-6
TGTGCCAGCAGCTCCGGGGACAGGGTAGTTACTGAAGCTTTCTTT
CASSSGDRVVTEAFF
>.|.|TRBJ2-6|TRBV7-9
TGTGCCAGCAGCTTCGCGAGCTCTGGGGCCAACGTCCTGACTTTC
CASSFASSGANVLTF
>.|.|TRBJ2-5|TRBV9
TGTGCCAGCAGCGTGGGGACGCTCTGGGAGACCCAGTACTTC
CASSVGTLWETQYF
>TRBD2|.|TRBJ2-5|TRBV7-9
TGTGCCAGCAGCTTAAAGCGGGGGGGCCACGAGACCCAGTACTTC
CASSLKRGGHETQYF
>.|.|TRBJ2-3|TRBV21-1
TGTGCCAGCAGCAAGAGTAATTGGGGACAACGCCGCCATGGTACGCAGTATTTT
CASSKSNWGQRRHGTQYF
>.|few|TRBJ1-1|TRBV6-6
TGTGCCAGCAGTTACTCAGGAGGTACTAACACTGAAGCTTTCTTT
CASSYSGGTNTEAFF
>TRBD2|once|TRBJ2-5|TRBV4-1
TGCGCCAGCAGCCTTACTAGCGGTCTTATTCCGGAGACCCAGTACTTC
CASSLTSGLIPETQYF
>TRBD2|once|TRBJ2-5|TRBV19
TGTGCCAGCCGAGCGGGGGGGGGCCAAGAGACCCAGTACTTC
CASRAGGGQETQYF
>.|few|TRBJ1-1|TRBV4-2
TGTGCCAGCAGCCAAGATAAAGTGGGACCTAACACTGAAGCTTTCTTT
CASSQDKVGPNTEAFF
>TRBD1|.|TRBJ2-5|TRBV7-9
TGTGCCAGCAGCTTTGTACCAGGGGGGACCCAGTACTTC
CASSFVPGGTQYF
>.|.|TRBJ2-3|TRBV7-8
TGTGCCAGCAGCTTAGAGGGACGGTTAACAGATACGCAGTATTTT
CASSLEGRLTDTQYF
>.|.|TRBJ2-3|TRBV7-9
TGTGCCAGCAGCTACGGGGATACGCAGTATTTT
CASSYGDTQYF
>.|.|TRBJ2-1|TRBV7-9
TGTGCCAGCAGCTTAGTAGCTAGCGCTGGGCTGTTCTTC
CASSLVASAGLFF
>.|.|TRBJ1-2|TRBV6-6
TGTGCCAGCAGTTACGGGGGAGCTTATGGCTACACCTTC
CASSYGGAYGYTF
>TRBD1|.|TRBJ2-1|TRBV7-9
TGTGCCAGCAGCGCAGGACAGGGATACAATGAGCAGTTCTTC
CASSAGQGYNEQFF
>TRBD1|.|TRBJ2-7|TRBV2
TGTGCCAGCAGTGAAGCGCTCGGACAGGGTCTGCACGAGCAGTACTTC
CASSEALGQGLHEQYF